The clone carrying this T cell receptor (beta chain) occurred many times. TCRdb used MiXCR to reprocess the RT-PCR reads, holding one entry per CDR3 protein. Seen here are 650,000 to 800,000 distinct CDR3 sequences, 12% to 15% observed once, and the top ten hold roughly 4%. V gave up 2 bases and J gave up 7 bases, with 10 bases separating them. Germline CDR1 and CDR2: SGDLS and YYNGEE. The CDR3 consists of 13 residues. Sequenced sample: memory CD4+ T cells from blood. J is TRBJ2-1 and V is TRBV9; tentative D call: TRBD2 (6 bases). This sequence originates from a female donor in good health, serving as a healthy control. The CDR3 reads CASSVGTSNEQFF. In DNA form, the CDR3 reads TGTGCCAGCAGCGTCGGGACTTCGAATGAGCAGTTCTTC. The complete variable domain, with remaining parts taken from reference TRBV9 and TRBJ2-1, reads DSGVTQTPKHLITATGQRVTLRCSPRSGDLSVYWYQQSLDQGLQFLIQYYNGEERAKGNILERFSAQQFPDLHSELNLSSLELGDSALYFCASSVGTSNEQFFGPGTRLTVL.